This TCR beta chain was recorded in a study of esophageal squamous cell carcinoma under preoperative chemotherapy. Study at large: Both tumor-infiltrating lymphocytes and peripheral blood T cells had their TCR repertoires profiled.

Whole-study results and caveats: Paclitaxel-nedaplatin therapy caused immediate, substantial clonotype frequency changes. After treatment, tumor-infiltrating lymphocytes apparently came partly from blood T cells.

As regards this clonotype: Its antigen is unidentified.

The CDR3 runs 16 residues. Germline V gene data show CDR1 as SGHRS and CDR2 as YFSETQ. Time point of the sample: before preoperative PTX-NDP chemotherapy. MiXCR was run by TCRdb on the PCR reads, yielding one entry per CDR3 protein. The sample contains about 30,000 distinct CDR3 sequences, roughly 48% of which appear only once. The clonotype was recovered from a human donor with esophageal squamous cell carcinoma. The donor label of this sample is uncertain. This sample was taken from a patient given preoperative chemotherapy. The chain uses TRBV5-1 and TRBJ2-4, with 7 nucleotides matching TRBD2. The assigned J gene may be wrong: the sequence end matches TRBJ2-1 better. CDR3 loop: CASSLDGRAAYNEQFF. CDR3 DNA sequence: TGCGCCAGCAGCTTGGATGGGAGGGCCGCCTACAATGAGCAGTTCTTC.